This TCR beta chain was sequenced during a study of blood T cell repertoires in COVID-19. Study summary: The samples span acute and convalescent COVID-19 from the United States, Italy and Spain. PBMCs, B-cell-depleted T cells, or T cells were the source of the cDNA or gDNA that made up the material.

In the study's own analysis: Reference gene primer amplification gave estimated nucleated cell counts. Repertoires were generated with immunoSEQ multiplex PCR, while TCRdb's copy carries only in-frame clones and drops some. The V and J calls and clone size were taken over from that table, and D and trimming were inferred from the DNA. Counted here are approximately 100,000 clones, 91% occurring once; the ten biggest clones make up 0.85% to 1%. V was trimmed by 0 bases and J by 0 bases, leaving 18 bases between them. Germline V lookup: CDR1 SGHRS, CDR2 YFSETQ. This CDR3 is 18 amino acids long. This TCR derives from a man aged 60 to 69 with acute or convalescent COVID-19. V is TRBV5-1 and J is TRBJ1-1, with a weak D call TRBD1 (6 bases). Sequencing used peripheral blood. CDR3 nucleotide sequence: TGCGCCAGCAGCTTGGCCTACAGATCCGGACAGTTGAACACTGAAGCTTTCTTT. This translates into CASSLAYRSGQLNTEAFF.